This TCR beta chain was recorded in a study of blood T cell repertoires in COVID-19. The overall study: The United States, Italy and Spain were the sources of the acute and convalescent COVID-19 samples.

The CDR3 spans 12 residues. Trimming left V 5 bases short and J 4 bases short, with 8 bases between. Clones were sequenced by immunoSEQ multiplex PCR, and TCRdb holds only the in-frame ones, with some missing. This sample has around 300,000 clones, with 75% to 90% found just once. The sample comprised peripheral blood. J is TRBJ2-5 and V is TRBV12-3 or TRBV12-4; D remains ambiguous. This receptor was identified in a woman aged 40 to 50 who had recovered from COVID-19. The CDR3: CASSHSSETQYF. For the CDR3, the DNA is TGTGCCAGCAGTCATTCATCAGAGACCCAGTACTTC.